This TCR beta chain originates from a study of cytomegalovirus exposure and HLA in healthy donors. Study-level background: Previous work identified roughly 120 million unique TCR beta sequences from about 179 million T cells. Notes on the study in general: Most TCR sequences were rare, but some public TCRs occurred in many donors. Accurate predictions that matched the HLA-A and HLA-B alleles of most subjects were reportedly made from TCR beta sequences. No immune exposure information besides CMV serostatus was available.

The PCR was carried out with 60 Vbeta primers and 13 Jbeta primers. Produced via immunoSEQ multiplex PCR; TCRdb's table is partial and in-frame only. Of approximately 120,000 clones listed, around 77% are singletons. On this clone: The antigen remains unidentified.

Germline V gives CDR1 LNHNV, CDR2 YYDKDF (reference sequence). The CDR3 has 16 amino acids. After removal of 3 bases from V and 5 bases from J, the junction contained 7 bases not matched to a gene. This clonotype originated in a woman aged 35 to 49 in good health and CMV-seropositive. What was sequenced was PBMCs. V usage is TRBV15 and J usage is TRBJ1-1; 12 nucleotides align to TRBD1. The CDR3 coding sequence is TGTGCCACCAGCAGGGGGGGACAGGGGGCCGGTACTGAAGCTTTCTTT. Encoded protein: CATSRGGQGAGTEAFF.